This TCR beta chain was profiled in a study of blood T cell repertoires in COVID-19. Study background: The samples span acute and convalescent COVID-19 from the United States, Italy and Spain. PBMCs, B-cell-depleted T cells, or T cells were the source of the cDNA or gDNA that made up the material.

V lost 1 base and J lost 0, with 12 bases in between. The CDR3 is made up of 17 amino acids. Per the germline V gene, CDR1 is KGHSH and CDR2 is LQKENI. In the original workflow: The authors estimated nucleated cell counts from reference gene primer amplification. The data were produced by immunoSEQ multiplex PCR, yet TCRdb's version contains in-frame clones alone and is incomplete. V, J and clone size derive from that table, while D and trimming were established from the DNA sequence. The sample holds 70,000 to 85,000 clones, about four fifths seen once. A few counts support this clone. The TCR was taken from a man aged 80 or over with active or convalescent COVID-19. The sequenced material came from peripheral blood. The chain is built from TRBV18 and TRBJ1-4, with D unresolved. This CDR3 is CASSPLQAVATNEKLFF. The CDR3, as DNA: TGTGCCAGCTCACCACTTCAGGCCGTTGCAACTAATGAAAAACTGTTTTTT. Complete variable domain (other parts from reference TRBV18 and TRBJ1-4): NAGVMQNPRHLVRRRGQEARLRCSPMKGHSHVYWYRQLPEEGLKFMVYLQKENIIDESGMPKERFSAEFPKEGPSILRIQQVVRGDSAAYFCASSPLQAVATNEKLFFGSGTQLSVL.